This is a list of T cell receptor beta chains from one sample in a study of blood T cell repertoires in COVID-19. Libraries were prepared by immunoSEQ multiplex PCR; TCRdb keeps only in-frame clonotypes and omits some of them. The sample has about 38,000 clones, approximately 86% seen once. Sequenced input: peripheral blood. The source is a human donor in a cohort sampled during active COVID-19. The CDR3 runs from the conserved cysteine through the conserved F or W. Each record gives: D gene, clone size, J gene, V gene, CDR3 protein, CDR3 DNA. A D gene is named only where the DNA matches it firmly. Not all rows give a size; the values are once, few, many and, for expanded clones, a class.

.	.	TRBJ1-2	TRBV7-8	CASSPDYGYTF	TGTGCCAGCAGCCCCGACTATGGCTACACCTTC
TRBD1	.	TRBJ1-2	TRBV25-1	CASSAGTGGNYGYTF	TGTGCCAGCAGTGCGGGGACAGGGGGAAACTATGGCTACACCTTC
.	few	TRBJ2-1	TRBV29-1	CSVSGLVQGLVDEQFF	TGCAGCGTTAGTGGGTTGGTGCAGGGATTGGTCGATGAGCAGTTCTTC
TRBD2	.	TRBJ2-5	TRBV19	CASRGTSGSGTQYF	TGTGCCAGTAGAGGGACTAGCGGGAGTGGGACCCAGTACTTC
.	.	TRBJ2-5	TRBV9	CASSPSVGGYQETQYF	TGTGCCAGCAGCCCTAGTGTGGGAGGTTACCAAGAGACCCAGTACTTC
.	.	TRBJ2-7	TRBV28	CASSRVAYEQYF	TGTGCCAGCAGCCGGGTGGCCTACGAGCAGTACTTC
.	.	TRBJ1-5	TRBV4-2	CASSQEGHLNQPQHF	TGTGCCAGCAGCCAAGAAGGACACCTCAATCAGCCCCAGCATTTT
.	.	TRBJ2-7	TRBV4-3	CASSQDFRDYEQYF	TGCGCCAGCAGCCAAGATTTCAGGGACTACGAGCAGTACTTC
.	.	TRBJ2-1	TRBV10-2	CASSALARSSYNEQFF	TGCGCCAGCAGTGCGCTAGCGCGGAGCTCCTACAATGAGCAGTTCTTC
.	.	TRBJ2-3	TRBV5-1	CASSLAREDTQYF	TGCGCCAGCAGCTTGGCCAGGGAAGATACGCAGTATTTT
TRBD2	.	TRBJ2-4	TRBV5-1	CASSFNPASGHTKNIQYF	TGCGCCAGCAGCTTTAATCCGGCTAGCGGACACACCAAAAACATTCAGTACTTC
TRBD2	.	TRBJ2-5	TRBV4-2	CASSQTGLAGEETQYF	TGTGCCAGCAGCCAGACCGGACTAGCGGGAGAAGAGACCCAGTACTTC
TRBD1	.	TRBJ2-1	TRBV5-1	CASSLGGRGTYNEQFF	TGCGCCAGCAGCTTGGGTGGCAGGGGGACCTACAATGAGCAGTTCTTC
TRBD1	.	TRBJ2-7	TRBV5-6	CASSEGAAEQYF	TGTGCCAGCAGCGAGGGGGCGGCCGAGCAGTACTTC
.	.	TRBJ2-2	TRBV30	CAWSVYGLITGELFF	TGTGCCTGGAGTGTATATGGGCTAATCACCGGGGAGCTGTTTTTT
TRBD1	.	TRBJ1-1	TRBV29-1	CSAQPGQGRSEAFF	TGCAGCGCCCAGCCCGGACAGGGACGGAGTGAAGCTTTCTTT